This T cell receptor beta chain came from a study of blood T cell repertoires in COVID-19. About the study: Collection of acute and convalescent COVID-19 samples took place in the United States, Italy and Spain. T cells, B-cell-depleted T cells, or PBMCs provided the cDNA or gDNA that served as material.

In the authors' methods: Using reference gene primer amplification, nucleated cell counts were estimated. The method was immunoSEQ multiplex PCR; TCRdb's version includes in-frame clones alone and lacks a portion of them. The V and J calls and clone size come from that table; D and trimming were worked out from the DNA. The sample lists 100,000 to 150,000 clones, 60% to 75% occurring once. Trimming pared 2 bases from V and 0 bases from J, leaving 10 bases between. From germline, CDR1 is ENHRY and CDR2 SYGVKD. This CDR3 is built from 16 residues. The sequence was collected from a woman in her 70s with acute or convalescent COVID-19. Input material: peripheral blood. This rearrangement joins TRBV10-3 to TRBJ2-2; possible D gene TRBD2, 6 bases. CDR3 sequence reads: CAISERGDANTGELFF. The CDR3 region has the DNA TGTGCCATCAGTGAGCGCGGGGACGCGAACACCGGGGAGCTGTTTTTT.